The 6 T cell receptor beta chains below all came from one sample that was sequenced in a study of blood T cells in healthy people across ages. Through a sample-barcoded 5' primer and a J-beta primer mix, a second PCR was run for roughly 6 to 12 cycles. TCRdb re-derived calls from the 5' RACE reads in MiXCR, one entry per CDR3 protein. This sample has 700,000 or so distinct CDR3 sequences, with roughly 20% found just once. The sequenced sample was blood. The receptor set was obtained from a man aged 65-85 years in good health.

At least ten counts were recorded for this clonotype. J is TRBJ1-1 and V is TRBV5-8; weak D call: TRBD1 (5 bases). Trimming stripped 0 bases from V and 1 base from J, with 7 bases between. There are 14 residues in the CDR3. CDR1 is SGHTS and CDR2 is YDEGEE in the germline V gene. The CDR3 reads CASSLGTSNTEAFF. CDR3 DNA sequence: TGTGCCAGCAGCTTGGGGACATCGAACACTGAAGCTTTCTTT.

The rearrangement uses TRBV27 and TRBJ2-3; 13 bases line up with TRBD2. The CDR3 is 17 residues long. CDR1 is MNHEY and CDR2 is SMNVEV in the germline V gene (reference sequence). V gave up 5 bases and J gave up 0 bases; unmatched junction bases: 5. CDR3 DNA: TGTGCCAGCAGTCCCGGGACTAGCGGGGCTAGCACAGATACGCAGTATTTT. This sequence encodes CASSPGTSGASTDTQYF.

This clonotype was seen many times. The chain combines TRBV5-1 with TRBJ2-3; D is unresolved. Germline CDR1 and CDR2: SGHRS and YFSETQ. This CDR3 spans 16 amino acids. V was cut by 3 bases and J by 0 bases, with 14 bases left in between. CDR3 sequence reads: CASSSPWMSSTDTQYF. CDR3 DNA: TGCGCCAGCAGCTCACCCTGGATGTCTAGCACAGATACGCAGTATTTT.

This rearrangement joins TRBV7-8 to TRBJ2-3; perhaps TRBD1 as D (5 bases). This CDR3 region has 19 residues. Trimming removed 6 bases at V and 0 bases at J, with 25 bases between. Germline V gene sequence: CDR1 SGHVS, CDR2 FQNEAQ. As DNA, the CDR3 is TGTGCCAGCAGTTCCCCCGACAGTTTCAAGACCCCTAGCACAGATACGCAGTATTTT. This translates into CASSSPDSFKTPSTDTQYF.

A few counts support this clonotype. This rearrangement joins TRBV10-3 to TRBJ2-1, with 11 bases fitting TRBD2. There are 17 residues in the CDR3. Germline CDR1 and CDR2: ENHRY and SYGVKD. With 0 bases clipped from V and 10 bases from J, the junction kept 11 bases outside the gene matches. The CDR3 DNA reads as TGTGCCATCAGTGAGTCGATACTAACTAGCGGGAGTAAAGAGCAGTTCTTC. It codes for CAISESILTSGSKEQFF.

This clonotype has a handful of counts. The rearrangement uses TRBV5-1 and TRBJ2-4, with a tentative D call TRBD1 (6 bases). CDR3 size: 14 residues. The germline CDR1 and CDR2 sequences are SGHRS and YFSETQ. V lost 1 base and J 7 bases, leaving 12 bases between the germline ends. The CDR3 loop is CASSLTGTGNIQYF. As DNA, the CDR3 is TGCGCCAGCAGCTTGACAGGGACCGGTAACATTCAGTACTTC. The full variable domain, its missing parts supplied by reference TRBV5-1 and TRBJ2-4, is KAGVTQTPRYLIKTRGQQVTLSCSPISGHRSVSWYQQTPGQGLQFLFEYFSETQRNKGNFPGRFSGRQFSNSRSEMNVSTLELGDSALYLCASSLTGTGNIQYFGAGTRLSVL.